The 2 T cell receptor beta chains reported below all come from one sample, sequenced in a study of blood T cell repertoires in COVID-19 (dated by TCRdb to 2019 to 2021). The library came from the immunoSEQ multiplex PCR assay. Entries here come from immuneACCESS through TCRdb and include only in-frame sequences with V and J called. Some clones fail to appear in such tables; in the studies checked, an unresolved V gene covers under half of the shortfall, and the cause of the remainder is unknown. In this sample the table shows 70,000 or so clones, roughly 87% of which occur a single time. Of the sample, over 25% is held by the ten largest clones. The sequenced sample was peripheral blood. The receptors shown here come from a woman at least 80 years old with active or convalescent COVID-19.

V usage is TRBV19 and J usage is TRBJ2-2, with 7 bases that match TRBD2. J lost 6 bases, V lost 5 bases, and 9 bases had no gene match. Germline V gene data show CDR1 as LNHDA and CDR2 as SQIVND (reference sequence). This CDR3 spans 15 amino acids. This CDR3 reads CASSSGGGWAGELFF. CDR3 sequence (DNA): TGTGCCAGTAGTTCTGGCGGGGGATGGGCCGGGGAGCTGTTTTTT. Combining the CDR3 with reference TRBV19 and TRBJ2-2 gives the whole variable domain DGGITQSPKYLFRKEGQNVTLSCEQNLNHDAMYWYRQDPGQGLRLIYYSQIVNDFQKGDIAEGYSVSREKKESFPLTVTSAQKNPTAFYLCASSSGGGWAGELFFGEGSRLTVL.

The CDR3 is CASSKNLLRDSTNEKLFF. In nucleotides, the CDR3 is TGTGCCAGCAGCAAGAACCTTCTGAGGGATTCAACTAATGAAAAACTGTTTTTT. The chain employs TRBV7-8 and TRBJ1-4; no clear D. The length of the CDR3 is 18 residues. Germline CDR1 is SGHVS and CDR2 is FQNEAQ. The germline V and J ends were trimmed by 5 bases and 0 bases, with 19 bases remaining between them.